This is a list of T cell receptor beta chains from one sample in a study of T cells in Graves' hyperthyroidism and ophthalmopathy. Each CDR3 protein is one row after TCRdb ran MiXCR on the multiplex PCR reads. The repertoire has approximately 520,000 distinct CDR3 sequences, around 20% of them found once; the top ten carry about 30%. Sample: blood. The receptors shown here come from a man aged 18 to 30 with Graves' hyperthyroidism. The CDR3 runs from the conserved cysteine through the conserved F or W. The D gene is left open where the match is weak. Size tells how often a clone was seen (once, few, many) or the class of an expanded clone, and some rows leave it out.

TRBV6-1	TRBJ1-5	-	many	TGTGCCAGCCGGCACAATTCTAATCAGCCCCAGCATTTT	CASRHNSNQPQHF
TRBV12-3/TRBV12-4	TRBJ1-1	TRBD1	many	TGTGCCAGCAGTCCCTGGGGACAGGAAGCTTTCTTT	CASSPWGQEAFF
TRBV28	TRBJ2-2	TRBD1	many	TGTGCCAGCAGTCGGACAGGGGGCAGCACCGGGGAGCTGTTTTTT	CASSRTGGSTGELFF
TRBV28	TRBJ1-5	-	many	TGTGCCAGCAGTTTTTACATGGGTCAGCCCCAGCATTTT	CASSFYMGQPQHF
TRBV5-6	TRBJ1-1	-	many	TGTGCCAGCAGCTGGGACCGCGGCGGGATGAACACTGAAGCTTTCTTT	CASSWDRGGMNTEAFF
TRBV6-1	TRBJ1-1	-	many	TGTGCCAGCAGCCCAGTTTTGGAGGACACTGAAGCTTTCTTT	CASSPVLEDTEAFF
TRBV28	TRBJ1-5	TRBD1	many	TGTGCCAGCAGTACCCGAGCTACAGGGGGCAATCAGCCCCAGCATTTT	CASSTRATGGNQPQHF
TRBV6-1	TRBJ2-7	TRBD1	many	TGTGCCAGTGTAGGCAGGGGGCCCCACGAGCAGTACTTC	CASVGRGPHEQYF
TRBV4-1	TRBJ2-5	TRBD2	-	TGCGCCAGCAGCCCTAAAGGGACTAGCGGGAGTTCACAAGAGACCCAGTACTTC	CASSPKGTSGSSQETQYF
TRBV7-2	TRBJ2-7	TRBD1	-	TGTGCCAGCAGCCAGGACAGGGGGGCGTTTTACGAGCAGTACTTC	CASSQDRGAFYEQYF
TRBV7-6	TRBJ1-2	-	few	TGTGCCAGCAGCCCCGGCAGGAGTCTACGTGGCTACACCTTC	CASSPGRSLRGYTF
TRBV5-4	TRBJ2-6	-	many	TGTGCCAGCAGCCATAAAGGGGCCAACGTCCTGACTTTC	CASSHKGANVLTF
TRBV30	TRBJ1-5	-	many	TGTGCCTGGAGCTCGGGACCGGTTAATCAGCCCCAGCATTTT	CAWSSGPVNQPQHF
TRBV5-5	TRBJ2-7	-	many	TGTGCCAGCAGCTTTATGGGCGGGACCTACGAGCAGTACTTC	CASSFMGGTYEQYF
TRBV28	TRBJ2-5	TRBD2	few	TGTGCCAGCAGTCGGGGGGGGTCGCGAGAGACCCAGTACTTC	CASSRGGSRETQYF
TRBV15	TRBJ2-7	-	few	TGTGCCACCAGCAGAGGGACAACCTACGAGCAGTACTTC	CATSRGTTYEQYF
TRBV12-3/TRBV12-4	TRBJ1-1	-	many	TGTGCCAGCAGTTTGGGGGGGTGGCGCGATGAAGCTTTCTTT	CASSLGGWRDEAFF
TRBV12-3/TRBV12-4	TRBJ2-7	-	many	TGTGCCAGCAGACGACAGTCCTACGAGCAGTACTTC	CASRRQSYEQYF
TRBV12-5	TRBJ1-5	TRBD1	few	TGTGCTAGTGGTTTGTTTGACAGGGGGAGAAATCAGCCCCAGCATTTT	CASGLFDRGRNQPQHF
TRBV5-1	TRBJ2-6	-	once	TGCGCCAGCAGCAAGAGGATCCCTGGGGCCAACGTCCTGACTTTC	CASSKRIPGANVLTF
TRBV6-5	TRBJ1-1	-	many	TGTGCCAGCAGTTACGCAGAAAGAATGAACACTGAAGCTTTCTTT	CASSYAERMNTEAFF
TRBV24-1	TRBJ2-6	-	few	TGTGCCACCAGTGATTGGGACCGGGGGTCTGGGGCCAACGTCCTGACTTTC	CATSDWDRGSGANVLTF
TRBV6-1	TRBJ1-1	TRBD1	-	TGTGCCAGCCGGGGGGGGGACAGCAACGCTGAAGCTTTCTTT	CASRGGDSNAEAFF
TRBV20-1	TRBJ1-1	-	-	TGCAGTGCTAGGACCTCCGGGGAGGGCACAACTTTCTTT	CSARTSGEGTTFF
TRBV6-1	TRBJ1-1	-	-	TGTGCCAGCAGCAGACGGTCAACAGTGAACACTGAAGCTTTCTTT	CASSRRSTVNTEAFF
TRBV4-2	TRBJ1-5	-	few	TGTGCCAGCAGCCAAGATCGAGGGTTTGGTAATCAGCCCCAGCATTTT	CASSQDRGFGNQPQHF
TRBV7-9	TRBJ1-2	-	few	TGTGCCAGCAGAGGGGGGACCGGCCTAATCCATGGCTACACCTTC	CASRGGTGLIHGYTF
TRBV6-1	TRBJ2-6	-	many	TGTGCCAGCAGTGAAGATAGACCATCTGGGGCCAACGTCCTGACTTTC	CASSEDRPSGANVLTF